Listed below are T cell receptor beta chains from one sample, sequenced in a study of OX40 agonist ivuxolimab in advanced cancers. TCRdb keeps only in-frame clones here, not all; method: immunoSEQ multiplex PCR. Of around 94,000 clones in the sample, around 91% are singletons; the top ten hold approximately 0.78%. This specimen consisted of CD4+ or CD8+ T cells sorted from blood, obtained in a trial of the OX40 agonist ivuxolimab. The source is an adult with an advanced solid tumor such as melanoma, head and neck, liver or kidney cancer. Each CDR3 is given with its conserved first and last residue. A D gene is named only where the DNA matches it firmly. Clone size, where shown, is once, few, many, or a class for clones that have expanded.

v_gene	j_gene	d_gene	abundance	CDR3nt	CDR3aa
TRBV11-2	TRBJ2-1	TRBD2	-	TGTGCCAGCAGCTTGAATAGGGCGGGAGGGGCCTACAATGAGCAGTTCTTC	CASSLNRAGGAYNEQFF
TRBV30	TRBJ2-1	TRBD2	-	TGTGCCTGGAGTTTCCGGCTAGCGGGCTACAATGAGCAGTTCTTC	CAWSFRLAGYNEQFF
TRBV5-1	TRBJ2-3	TRBD2	-	TGCGCCAGCAGCTTGGGGGCGGGAGGAGTCACAGATACGCAGTATTTT	CASSLGAGGVTDTQYF
TRBV5-1	TRBJ1-1	-	-	TGCGCCAGCAGCTGGGACTATGGGGGCACTGAAGCTTTCTTT	CASSWDYGGTEAFF
TRBV7-8	TRBJ1-2	-	-	TGTGCCAGCAGCGAAACCGAGGACAGCCTCCCTAACTATGGCTACACCTTC	CASSETEDSLPNYGYTF
TRBV4-2	TRBJ2-1	TRBD2	-	TGTGCCAGCAGCCAAGTAGTTGGTGGACTAGCGGACAATGAGCAGTTCTTC	CASSQVVGGLADNEQFF
TRBV7-3	TRBJ2-2	-	-	TGTGCCAGCAGCTTAGGACCGACTCGTATCACCGGGGAGCTGTTTTTT	CASSLGPTRITGELFF
TRBV5-1	TRBJ1-1	TRBD1	-	TGCGCCAGCAGCCCAACAGGGGGGCACACTGAAGCTTTCTTT	CASSPTGGHTEAFF
TRBV19	TRBJ1-2	-	-	TGTGCCAGTAGGCCCGCCTCAGGAGGCTATGGCTACACCTTC	CASRPASGGYGYTF
TRBV7-9	TRBJ2-3	-	once	TGTGCCAGCAGCTTAATGGTGGGAGACACAGATACGCAGTATTTT	CASSLMVGDTDTQYF
TRBV5-4	TRBJ2-7	TRBD2	-	TGTGCCAGCAGCCTTCGCGGGAGTCCCGAGCAGTACTTC	CASSLRGSPEQYF
TRBV7-2	TRBJ2-7	TRBD2	-	TGTGCCAGCAGCCATGCGGGAGGGAGCTACGAGCAGTACTTC	CASSHAGGSYEQYF
TRBV30	TRBJ2-5	-	once	TGTGCCTGGAGTGTACTGGCAGGACAAGAGACCCAGTACTTC	CAWSVLAGQETQYF
TRBV18	TRBJ1-5	-	-	TGTGCCAGCTCAGCCAGACAGGCCAATCAGCCCCAGCATTTT	CASSARQANQPQHF
TRBV30	TRBJ1-1	-	-	TGTGCCGGGGGGGCAGGGTGGGACACTGAAGCTTTCTTT	CAGGAGWDTEAFF
TRBV18	TRBJ1-1	TRBD1	-	TGTGCCAGCTCACCGGGGCTCGACAGGGTGGGAACTGAAGCTTTCTTT	CASSPGLDRVGTEAFF
TRBV9	TRBJ1-1	-	-	TGTGCCAGCAGCGCAGTTCAGGGGTTTGACACTGAAGCTTTCTTT	CASSAVQGFDTEAFF
TRBV12-1	TRBJ1-3	-	-	TGTGCCAGCCCCTGGGCGATCTCTGGAAACACCATATATTTT	CASPWAISGNTIYF
TRBV7-6	TRBJ1-6	-	-	TGTGCCAGCAGCTTAGGTACGCAGAGGACACCCCTCCACTTT	CASSLGTQRTPLHF
TRBV6-5	TRBJ1-6	TRBD1	-	TGTGCCAGCAGTTACGGGACAGCTAATTCACCCCTCCACTTT	CASSYGTANSPLHF
TRBV11-2	TRBJ2-7	-	-	TGTGCCAGCAGCGGGCGAGGATACGAGCAGTACTTC	CASSGRGYEQYF
TRBV9	TRBJ2-5	-	-	TGTGCCAGCAGCGTCAGGGAAGGGGGACAAGAGACCCAGTACTTC	CASSVREGGQETQYF
TRBV11-3	TRBJ2-1	-	-	TGTGCCAGCAGCTTAGATACTAGGTTTCGGTACAATGAGCAGTTCTTC	CASSLDTRFRYNEQFF
TRBV19	TRBJ2-6	-	-	TGTGCCAGTAGCAGGGAGTTGAGCTCTGGGGCCAACGTCCTGACTTTC	CASSRELSSGANVLTF
TRBV6-6	TRBJ1-6	-	-	TGTGCCAGCACCCAGCCACGGAGCTCCTATAATTCACCCCTCCACTTT	CASTQPRSSYNSPLHF
TRBV11-1	TRBJ1-4	-	-	TGTGCCAGCAGCCTCAGGCACGGAACTAATGAAAAACTGTTTTTT	CASSLRHGTNEKLFF
TRBV5-1	TRBJ2-1	-	-	TGCGCCAGCAGCTTGGATGGGCAGGACTCCTACAATGAGCAGTTCTTC	CASSLDGQDSYNEQFF
TRBV6-5	TRBJ2-3	-	-	TGTGCCAGCAGTTATCAGGGGCTCGTGGATACGCAGTATTTT	CASSYQGLVDTQYF
TRBV5-5	TRBJ2-5	-	-	TGTGCCAGCAGCCTCGCTTGGACGGGACCCCAAGAGACCCAGTACTTC	CASSLAWTGPQETQYF
TRBV27	TRBJ1-4	-	-	TGTGCCAGCAGTTTATCGAGAGAGGGGAATGAAAAACTGTTTTTT	CASSLSREGNEKLFF
TRBV11-3	TRBJ2-7	-	-	TGTGCCAGCAGCTTGACGGGCCCCTACGAGCAGTACTTC	CASSLTGPYEQYF
TRBV27	TRBJ2-7	-	-	TGTGCCAGCAGTTTAAATCCCGGTGGGCGCATGGACGAGCAGTACTTC	CASSLNPGGRMDEQYF
TRBV25-1	TRBJ1-1	TRBD1	-	TGTGCCACCGCCGGGACAGGGCGCACGGGGAAAGCTTTCTTT	CATAGTGRTGKAFF
TRBV6-1	TRBJ2-7	-	-	TGTGCCAGCAGTGACCGGAGGAGCTCCTACGAGCAGTACTTC	CASSDRRSSYEQYF
TRBV6-6	TRBJ2-2	TRBD2	-	TGTGCCAGCAGTTACTTCGGGAGGGCGGGGGAGCTGTTTTTT	CASSYFGRAGELFF
TRBV11-1	TRBJ2-3	-	once	TGTGCCAGCAGCTCACGCGACGGGACTAGCACAGATACGCAGTATTTT	CASSSRDGTSTDTQYF
TRBV29-1	TRBJ1-1	-	-	TGCAGCGTTGCACCGATATTGAACACTGAAGCTTTCTTT	CSVAPILNTEAFF
TRBV11-3	TRBJ2-3	TRBD1	-	TGTGCCAGCAGCTTAGACGGGACAGCTCAGGTTGATACGCAGTATTTT	CASSLDGTAQVDTQYF
TRBV12-5	TRBJ2-7	TRBD2	-	TGTGCTAGTGGTTCCGGGACTAGTTTCTACGAGCAGTACTTC	CASGSGTSFYEQYF
TRBV11-2	TRBJ1-2	-	-	TGTGCCAGCAGCTTAAGAAACTATGGCTACACCTTC	CASSLRNYGYTF
TRBV5-4	TRBJ2-5	-	-	TGTGCCAGCAGCCTAGAGGGGAAAGAGACCCAGTACTTC	CASSLEGKETQYF
TRBV11-2	TRBJ2-7	-	-	TGTGCCAGCAGCCTTTATAGAGGCCCCCACGAGCAGTACTTC	CASSLYRGPHEQYF
TRBV6-1	TRBJ1-2	-	-	TGTGCCAGCAGTGAAGCGAGGAGGTATGGCTACACCTTC	CASSEARRYGYTF
TRBV9	TRBJ1-4	TRBD1	-	TGTGCCAGCAGCGCCGGGACAGCCGAGGAAAAACTGTTTTTT	CASSAGTAEEKLFF
TRBV15	TRBJ1-5	-	-	TGTGCCACCAGCAGAGGAGGCAGGGGCAACAATCAGCCCCAGCATTTT	CATSRGGRGNNQPQHF
TRBV4-3	TRBJ2-1	TRBD2	once	TGCGCCAGCAGCCAAGATCCCCCTAGCGGGGGGTACAATGAGCAGTTCTTC	CASSQDPPSGGYNEQFF
TRBV7-2	TRBJ2-3	-	-	TGTGCCAGCAGCCGGGACACCAGCACAGATACGCAGTATTTT	CASSRDTSTDTQYF
TRBV7-8	TRBJ2-3	-	-	TGTGCCAGCAGCTCCCGTCTCCCCACAGATACGCAGTATTTT	CASSSRLPTDTQYF
TRBV11-3	TRBJ2-3	-	-	TGTGCCAGCAGCTTACGGTCACGGCAGGGAGATACGCAGTATTTT	CASSLRSRQGDTQYF
TRBV5-1	TRBJ1-6	TRBD1	-	TGCGCCAGCAGCTTCCCTAATAGGACAGGGGGCGCCTATAATTCACCCCTCCACTTT	CASSFPNRTGGAYNSPLHF
TRBV4-1	TRBJ1-1	TRBD1	-	TGCGCCAGCAGCCAGGGCAGGGACAGGGCTCTATCGAGGGCTTTCTTT	CASSQGRDRALSRAFF
TRBV13	TRBJ2-5	TRBD1	-	TGTGCCAGCAGCTTACAACAGGGGGCACAAGAGACCCAGTACTTC	CASSLQQGAQETQYF
TRBV7-9	TRBJ2-5	TRBD2	-	TGTGCCAGCAGCTTCCACGGGGGGCAAGAGACCCAGTACTTC	CASSFHGGQETQYF
TRBV7-9	TRBJ2-7	TRBD1	-	TGTGCCAGCAGCTTAGGCAGGGGGAGAGGGTACGAGCAGTACTTC	CASSLGRGRGYEQYF
TRBV7-6	TRBJ2-5	-	once	TGTGCCAGCAGCTTAAAATCCGCCCAGTACTTC	CASSLKSAQYF
TRBV7-2	TRBJ2-3	-	-	TGTGCCAGCACCGAGGGGATCACGCAGTATTTT	CASTEGITQYF
TRBV9	TRBJ2-5	-	-	TGTGCCAGCAGCGTCAGAGGGCGCGAGACCCAGTACTTC	CASSVRGRETQYF